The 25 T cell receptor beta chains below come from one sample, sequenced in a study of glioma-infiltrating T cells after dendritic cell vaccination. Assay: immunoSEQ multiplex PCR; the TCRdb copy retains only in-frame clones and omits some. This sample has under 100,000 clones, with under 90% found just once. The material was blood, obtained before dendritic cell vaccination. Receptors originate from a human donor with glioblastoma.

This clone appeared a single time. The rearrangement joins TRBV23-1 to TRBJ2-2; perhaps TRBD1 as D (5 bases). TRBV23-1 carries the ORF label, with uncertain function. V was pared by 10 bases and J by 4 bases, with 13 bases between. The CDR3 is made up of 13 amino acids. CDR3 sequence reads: CAISQGGTGELFF. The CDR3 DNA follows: TGCGCCATATCGCAGGGCGGCACCGGGGAGCTGTTTTTT.

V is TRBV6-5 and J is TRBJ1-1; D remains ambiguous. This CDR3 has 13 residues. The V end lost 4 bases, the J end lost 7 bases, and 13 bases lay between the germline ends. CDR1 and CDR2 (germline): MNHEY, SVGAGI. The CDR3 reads CASSSTGSGEAFF. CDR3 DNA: TGTGCCAGCAGTTCAACGGGAAGCGGTGAAGCTTTCTTT.

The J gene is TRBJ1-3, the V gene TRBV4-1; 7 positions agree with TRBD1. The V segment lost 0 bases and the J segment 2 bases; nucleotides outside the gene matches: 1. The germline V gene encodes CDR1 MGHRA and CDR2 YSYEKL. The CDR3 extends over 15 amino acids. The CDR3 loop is CASSQDGTAGNTIYF. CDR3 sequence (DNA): TGCGCCAGCAGCCAAGATGGGACAGCTGGAAACACCATATATTTT.

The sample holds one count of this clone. CDR3 in amino acids: CASSSRSDRLEAFF. DNA for the CDR3: TGTGCCAGCAGCTCCAGGTCCGACAGACTTGAAGCTTTCTTT. The chain is built from TRBV7-9 and TRBJ1-1; TRBD1 is a possible D gene (5 bases). The length of the CDR3 is 14 residues. Germline CDR1 reads SEHNR; CDR2 reads FQNEAQ (reference sequence). Trimming removed 4 bases from V and 7 bases from J, with 16 bases in between.

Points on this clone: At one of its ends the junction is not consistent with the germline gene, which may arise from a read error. The CDR3 sequence: CASSLVPGEKLFF. CDR3 nucleotides: TGTGCTAGCAGCTTAGTCCCGGGAGAAAAACTGTTTTTT. The chain joins TRBV7-7 to TRBJ1-4, with D hard to call. Germline-derived CDR1 and CDR2 are SSHAT and FNYEAQ (reference sequence). The CDR3 has 13 residues.

DNA for the CDR3: TGTGCCAGCAGCTTTAGTTATTCGAACACCGGGGAGCTGTTTTTT. It is translated as CASSFSYSNTGELFF. This chain connects TRBV7-3 to TRBJ2-2; D remains ambiguous. Between the trimmed V and J ends, which lost 3 bases and 0 bases, there was a span of 8 bases. This CDR3 is built from 15 residues. The V gene's germline CDR1 is SGHTA and CDR2 FQGTGA.

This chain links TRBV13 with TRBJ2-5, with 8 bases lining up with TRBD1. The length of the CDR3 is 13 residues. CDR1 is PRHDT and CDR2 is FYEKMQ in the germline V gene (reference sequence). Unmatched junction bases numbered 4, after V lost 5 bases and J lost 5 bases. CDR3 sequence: CASSQWTGETQYF. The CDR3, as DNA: TGTGCCAGCAGCCAATGGACAGGGGAGACCCAGTACTTC.

CDR3 bases: TGTGCCAGCAGTGAATGGGCCGGCTCCTATAATTCACCCCTCCACTTT. Translating gives CASSEWAGSYNSPLHF. The gene calls are TRBV2 and TRBJ1-6; D is unresolved. Germline CDR1 SNHLY, CDR2 FYNNEI. Trimming shortened V by 2 bases and J by 0 bases, and 8 bases separated the two germline ends. The CDR3 is 16 residues long. Complete variable domain (other parts from reference TRBV2 and TRBJ1-6): EPEVTQTPSHQVTQMGQEVILRCVPISNHLYFYWYRQILGQKVEFLVSFYNNEISEKSEIFDDQFSVERPDGSNFTLKIRSTKLEDSAMYFCASSEWAGSYNSPLHFGNGTRLTVT.

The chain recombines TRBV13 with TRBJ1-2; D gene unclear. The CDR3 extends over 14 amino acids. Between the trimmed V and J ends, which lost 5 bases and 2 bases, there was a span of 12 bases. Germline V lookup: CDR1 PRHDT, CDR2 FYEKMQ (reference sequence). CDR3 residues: CASSPPSGNYGYTF. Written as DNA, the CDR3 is TGTGCCAGCAGCCCCCCTTCCGGGAACTATGGCTACACCTTC.

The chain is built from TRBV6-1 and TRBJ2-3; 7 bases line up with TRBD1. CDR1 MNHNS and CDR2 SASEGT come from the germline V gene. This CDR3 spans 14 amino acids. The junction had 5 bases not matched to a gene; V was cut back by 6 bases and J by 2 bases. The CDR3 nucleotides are TGTGCCAGCAGCCGACAGGGCATCACAGATACGCAGTATTTT. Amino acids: CASSRQGITDTQYF.

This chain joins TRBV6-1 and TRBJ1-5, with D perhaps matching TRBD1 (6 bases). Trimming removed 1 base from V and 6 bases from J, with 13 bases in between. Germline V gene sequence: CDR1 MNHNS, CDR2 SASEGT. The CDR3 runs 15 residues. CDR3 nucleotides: TGTGCCAGCAGTGAAGGAGGGGGGGCCGGTCAGCCCCAGCATTTT. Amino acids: CASSEGGGAGQPQHF.

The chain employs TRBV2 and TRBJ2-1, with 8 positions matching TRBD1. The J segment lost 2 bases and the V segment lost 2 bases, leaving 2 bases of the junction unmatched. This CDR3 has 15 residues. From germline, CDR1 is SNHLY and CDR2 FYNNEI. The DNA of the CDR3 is TGTGCCAGCAGTGAACCGGGACAGGCCTACAATGAGCAGTTCTTC. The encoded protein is CASSEPGQAYNEQFF. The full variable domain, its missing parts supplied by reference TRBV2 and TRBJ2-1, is EPEVTQTPSHQVTQMGQEVILRCVPISNHLYFYWYRQILGQKVEFLVSFYNNEISEKSEIFDDQFSVERPDGSNFTLKIRSTKLEDSAMYFCASSEPGQAYNEQFFGPGTRLTVL.

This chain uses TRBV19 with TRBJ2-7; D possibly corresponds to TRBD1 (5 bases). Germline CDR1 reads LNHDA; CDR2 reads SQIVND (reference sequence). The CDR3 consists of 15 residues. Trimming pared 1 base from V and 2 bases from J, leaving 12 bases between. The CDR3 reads CASSIGGGTTYEQYF. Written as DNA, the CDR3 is TGTGCCAGTAGTATAGGGGGCGGCACAACCTACGAGCAGTACTTC.

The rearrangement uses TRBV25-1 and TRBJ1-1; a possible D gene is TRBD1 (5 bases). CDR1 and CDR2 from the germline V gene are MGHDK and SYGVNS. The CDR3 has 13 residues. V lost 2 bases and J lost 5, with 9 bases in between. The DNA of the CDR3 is TGTGCCAGCAGTGAAGGTCCAGGGACTGAAGCTTTCTTT. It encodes CASSEGPGTEAFF. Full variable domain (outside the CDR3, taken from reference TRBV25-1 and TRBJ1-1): EADIYQTPRYLVIGTGKKITLECSQTMGHDKMYWYQQDPGMELHLIHYSYGVNSTEKGDLSSESTVSRIRTEHFPLTLESARPSHTSQYLCASSEGPGTEAFFGQGTRLTVV.

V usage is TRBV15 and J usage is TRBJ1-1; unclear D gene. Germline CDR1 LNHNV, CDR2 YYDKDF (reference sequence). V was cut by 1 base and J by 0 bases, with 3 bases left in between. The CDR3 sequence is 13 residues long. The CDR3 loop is CATSRGLNTEAFF. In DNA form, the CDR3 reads TGTGCCACCAGCAGAGGGCTGAACACTGAAGCTTTCTTT.

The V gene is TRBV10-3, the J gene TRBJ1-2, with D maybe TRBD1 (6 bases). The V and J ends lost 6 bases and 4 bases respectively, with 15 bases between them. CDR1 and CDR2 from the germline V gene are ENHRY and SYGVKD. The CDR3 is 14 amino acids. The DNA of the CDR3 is TGTGCCATCAGGGGAGACAGGCGTTTCTATGGCTACACCTTC. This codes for CAIRGDRRFYGYTF.

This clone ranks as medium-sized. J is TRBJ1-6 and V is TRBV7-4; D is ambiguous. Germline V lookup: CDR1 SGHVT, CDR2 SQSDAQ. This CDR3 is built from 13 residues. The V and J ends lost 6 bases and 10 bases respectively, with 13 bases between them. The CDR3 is CASSNHEGSPLHF. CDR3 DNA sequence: TGTGCCAGCAGTAACCACGAGGGCTCACCCCTCCACTTT.

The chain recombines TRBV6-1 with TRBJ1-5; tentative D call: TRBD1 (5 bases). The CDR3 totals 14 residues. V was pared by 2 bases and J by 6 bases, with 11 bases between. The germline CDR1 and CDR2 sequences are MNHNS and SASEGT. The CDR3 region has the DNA TGTGCCAGCAGTGAAACGGGGGGGACTCAGCCCCAGCATTTT. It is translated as CASSETGGTQPQHF.

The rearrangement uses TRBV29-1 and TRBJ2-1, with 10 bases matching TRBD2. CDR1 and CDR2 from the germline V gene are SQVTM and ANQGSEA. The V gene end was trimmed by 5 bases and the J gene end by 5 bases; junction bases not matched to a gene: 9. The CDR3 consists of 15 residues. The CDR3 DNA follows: TGCAGCGTTATTCCTTGGACTAGCGGAAACAATGAGCAGTTCTTC. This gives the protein CSVIPWTSGNNEQFF.

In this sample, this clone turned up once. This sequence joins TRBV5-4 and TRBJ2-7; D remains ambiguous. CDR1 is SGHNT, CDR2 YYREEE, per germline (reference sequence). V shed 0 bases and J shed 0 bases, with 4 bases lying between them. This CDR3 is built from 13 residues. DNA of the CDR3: TGTGCCAGCAGCTTGGGTAGCTCCTACGAGCAGTACTTC. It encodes CASSLGSSYEQYF.

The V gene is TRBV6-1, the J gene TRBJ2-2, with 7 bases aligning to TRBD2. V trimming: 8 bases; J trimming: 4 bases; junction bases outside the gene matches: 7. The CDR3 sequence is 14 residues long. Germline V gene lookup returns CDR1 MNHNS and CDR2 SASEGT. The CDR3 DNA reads TGTGCCAGCTGGGGGGGGTTACTCACCGGGGAGCTGTTTTTT. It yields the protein CASWGGLLTGELFF.

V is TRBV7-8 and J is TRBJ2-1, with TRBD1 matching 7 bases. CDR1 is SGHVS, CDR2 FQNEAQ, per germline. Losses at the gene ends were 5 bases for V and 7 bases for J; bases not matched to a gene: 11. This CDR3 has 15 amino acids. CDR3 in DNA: TGTGCCAGCAGCCTTCCCCGGACAGGTCTAAATGAGCAGTTCTTC. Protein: CASSLPRTGLNEQFF.

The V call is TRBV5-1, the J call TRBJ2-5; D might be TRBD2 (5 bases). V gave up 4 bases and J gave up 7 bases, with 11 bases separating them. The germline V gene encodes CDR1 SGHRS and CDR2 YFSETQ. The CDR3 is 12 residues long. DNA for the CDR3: TGCGCCAGCAGCCCGCCGACTACGACCCAGTACTTC. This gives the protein CASSPPTTTQYF.

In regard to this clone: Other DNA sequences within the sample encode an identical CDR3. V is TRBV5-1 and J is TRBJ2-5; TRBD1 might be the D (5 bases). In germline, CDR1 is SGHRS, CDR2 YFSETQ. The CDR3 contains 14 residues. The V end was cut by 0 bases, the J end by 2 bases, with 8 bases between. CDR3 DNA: TGCGCCAGCAGCTTGGTCCCAGGGCAAGAGACCCAGTACTTC. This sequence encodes CASSLVPGQETQYF.

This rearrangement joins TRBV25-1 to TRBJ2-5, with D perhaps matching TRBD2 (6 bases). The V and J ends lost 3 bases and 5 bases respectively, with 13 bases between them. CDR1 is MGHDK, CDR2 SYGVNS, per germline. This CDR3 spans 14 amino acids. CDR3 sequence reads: CASSDLGRRETQYF. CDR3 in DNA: TGTGCCAGCAGTGACCTGGGGAGGCGCGAGACCCAGTACTTC.